A single sample gave rise to the 12 T cell receptor beta chains below, sequenced in a study of T cells in Graves' hyperthyroidism and ophthalmopathy. From RNA transcripts, TCR beta CDR3 regions were amplified. In the first-round RT-PCR of the TCR CDR3, the HTBI primer set was used. Using its own MiXCR run on the multiplex PCR reads, TCRdb lists one record per CDR3 protein. In the table there are about 610,000 distinct CDR3 sequences, around 42% of which are singletons. Sequencing was carried out using peripheral blood or thyroid tissue (not recorded which). These receptors came from a woman under 30 with Graves' hyperthyroidism.

The V gene is TRBV2, the J gene TRBJ1-5; D gene ambiguous. V was clipped by 5 bases and J by 1 base, with 12 bases between them. Germline CDR1 SNHLY, CDR2 FYNNEI. This CDR3 region has 15 residues. The DNA for the CDR3 is TGTGCCAGCAGTTATGGAGGTTGGAGCAATCAGCCCCAGCATTTT. Its translation is CASSYGGWSNQPQHF.

This clonotype was counted many times. This rearrangement joins TRBV6-5 to TRBJ2-7; D may be TRBD1 or TRBD2 (5 bases each). The CDR3 runs to 15 residues. Germline V lookup: CDR1 MNHEY, CDR2 SVGAGI. V lost 0 bases to trimming and J lost 3 bases, with 12 bases between them. CDR3 bases: TGTGCCAGCAGTTACTCGTGGACAACTAGCTACGAGCAGTACTTC. This translates into CASSYSWTTSYEQYF.

This clonotype was counted between two and nine times. This chain uses TRBV4-1 with TRBJ2-7, with TRBD2 identical over 7 bases. This CDR3 has 15 residues. J was trimmed by 0 bases and V by 5 bases; bases with no gene match: 7. Germline V gene sequence: CDR1 MGHRA, CDR2 YSYEKL. The CDR3 region is CASSSGLGNSYEQYF. CDR3 nucleotides: TGCGCCAGCAGCTCAGGACTAGGGAACTCCTACGAGCAGTACTTC.

At least ten counts were recorded for this clonotype. The chain joins TRBV4-3 to TRBJ2-2; maybe TRBD2 (5 bases). Trimming cost V 3 bases and J 1 base, with 12 bases left between them. Germline assignment: CDR1 LGHNA and CDR2 YSLEER. There are 16 residues in the CDR3. The CDR3 bases are TGCGCCAGCAGCCATACCAAAGGAGGGAACACCGGGGAGCTGTTTTTT. It is translated as CASSHTKGGNTGELFF.

The rearrangement links TRBV7-4 to TRBJ2-5, with D possibly being TRBD1 or TRBD2 (5 bases each). Trimming removed 4 bases at V and 4 bases at J, with 16 bases between. The CDR3 sequence is 15 residues long. The V gene's germline CDR1 is SGHVT and CDR2 SQSDAQ. CDR3: CASSSDVRDAETQYF. CDR3 DNA: TGTGCCAGCAGCTCCGACGTCCGGGACGCAGAGACCCAGTACTTC.

A note on this clonotype: Being one base from a much bigger clone, this may be a read error. The chain recombines TRBV6-6 with TRBJ1-2; D perhaps matches TRBD1 (5 bases). The CDR3 totals 14 residues. Germline CDR1 reads MNHNY; CDR2 reads SVGAGI (reference sequence). CDR3 in amino acids: CVSSWRGANYGYTF. CDR3 bases: TGTGTCAGCAGTTGGAGGGGAGCTAACTATGGCTACACCTTC.

The genes are TRBV6-5 and TRBJ2-5; D is possibly TRBD1 or TRBD2 (5 bases each). The CDR3 covers 13 residues. Trimming took off 4 bases at V and 9 bases at J, with 15 bases between the two ends. The germline gives CDR1 MNHEY, CDR2 SVGAGI. CDR3: CASSLDGGQPQYF. The CDR3 DNA reads as TGTGCCAGCAGTTTAGATGGGGGTCAGCCCCAGTACTTC.

The V gene is TRBV12-5, the J gene TRBJ2-5, with D hard to call. The CDR3 has 12 amino acids. CDR1 and CDR2 from the germline V gene are LGHNT and FRNRAP. CDR3 coding DNA: TGTGCCAGCAGTAAATTAGAAGAGACCCAGTACTTC. Protein product: CASSKLEETQYF.

This clonotype came up many times. The rearrangement uses TRBV10-3 and TRBJ2-5; D remains unclear. The V and J ends lost 8 bases and 0 bases respectively, with 10 bases between them. In germline, CDR1 is ENHRY, CDR2 SYGVKD. The CDR3 totals 13 residues. CDR3 sequence reads: CAIALANQETQYF. The CDR3 region has the DNA TGTGCCATCGCCTTGGCTAACCAAGAGACCCAGTACTTC.

This clonotype appeared many times. The gene calls are TRBV6-2 or TRBV6-3 and TRBJ2-5; 7 nucleotides agree with TRBD1. This CDR3 comprises 13 residues. Germline lookup yields CDR1 MNHEY and CDR2 SVGEGT. V dropped 6 bases and J dropped 2; count of bases not matched to a gene: 3. CDR3 DNA sequence: TGTGCCAGCAGCGACAGGGAGCAAGAGACCCAGTACTTC. Protein product: CASSDREQETQYF.

Details on this clonotype: This clone may be a read error of a much larger clone one base away. The CDR3 nucleotides are TGCAGCGTTGGACAGGGAGGAAACACCATATATTTT. Its protein product is CSVGQGGNTIYF. The rearrangement joins TRBV29-1 to TRBJ1-3; 7 bases line up with TRBD1. The CDR3 loop spans 12 amino acids. Germline trimming cut 4 bases from V and 4 bases from J; bases unmatched to any gene: 1. Germline V gives CDR1 SQVTM, CDR2 ANQGSEA. Full variable domain (remainder filled in from reference TRBV29-1 and TRBJ1-3): SAVISQKPSRDICQRGTSLTIQCQVDSQVTMMFWYRQQPGQSLTLIATANQGSEATYESGFVIDKFPISRPNLTFSTLTVSNMSPEDSSIYLCSVGQGGNTIYFGEGSWLTVV.

This chain uses TRBV7-2 with TRBJ1-1; D ambiguous. The germline V gene has CDR1 SGHTA and CDR2 FQGNSA. V lost 1 base and J lost 6, with 12 bases in between. The CDR3 consists of 14 residues. CDR3 DNA: TGTGCCAGCAGCTTAGGAGGTACGAGCGCTGAAGCTTTCTTT. Translated: CASSLGGTSAEAFF. Full variable domain (missing parts from reference TRBV7-2 and TRBJ1-1): GAGVSQSPSNKVTEKGKDVELRCDPISGHTALYWYRQSLGQGLEFLIYFQGNSAPDKSGLPSDRFSAERTGGSVSTLTIQRTQQEDSAVYLCASSLGGTSAEAFFGQGTRLTVV.